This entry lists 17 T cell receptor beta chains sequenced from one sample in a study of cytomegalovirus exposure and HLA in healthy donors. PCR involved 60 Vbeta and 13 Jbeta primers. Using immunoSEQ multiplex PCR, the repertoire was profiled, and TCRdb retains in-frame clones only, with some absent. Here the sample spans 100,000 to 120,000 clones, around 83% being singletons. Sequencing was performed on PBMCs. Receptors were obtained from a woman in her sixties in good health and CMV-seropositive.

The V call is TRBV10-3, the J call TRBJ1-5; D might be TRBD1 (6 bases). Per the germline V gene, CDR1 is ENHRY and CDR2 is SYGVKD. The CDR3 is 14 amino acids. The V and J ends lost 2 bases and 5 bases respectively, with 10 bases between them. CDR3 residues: CAISENRVHQPQHF. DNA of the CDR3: TGTGCCATCAGTGAGAACAGGGTGCATCAGCCCCAGCATTTT.

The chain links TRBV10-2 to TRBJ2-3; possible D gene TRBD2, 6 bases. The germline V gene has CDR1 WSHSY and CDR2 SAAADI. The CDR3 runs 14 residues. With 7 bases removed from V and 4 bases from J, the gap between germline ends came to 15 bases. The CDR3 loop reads CASNPLGGADTQYF. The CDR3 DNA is TGCGCCAGCAATCCCCTTGGAGGGGCAGATACGCAGTATTTT.

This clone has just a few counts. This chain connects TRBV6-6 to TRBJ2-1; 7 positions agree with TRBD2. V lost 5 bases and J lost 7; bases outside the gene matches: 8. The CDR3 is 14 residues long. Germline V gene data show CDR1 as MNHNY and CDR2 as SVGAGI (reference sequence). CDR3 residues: CASSSLAGVNEQFF. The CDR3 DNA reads TGTGCCAGCAGTAGTCTTGCGGGAGTAAATGAGCAGTTCTTC.

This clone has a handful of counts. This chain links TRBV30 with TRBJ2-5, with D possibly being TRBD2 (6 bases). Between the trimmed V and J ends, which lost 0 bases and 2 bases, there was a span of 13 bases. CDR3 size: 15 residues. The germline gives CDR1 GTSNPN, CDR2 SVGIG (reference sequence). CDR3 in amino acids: CAWSVLAGSQETQYF. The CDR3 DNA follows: TGTGCCTGGAGTGTATTGGCGGGGAGTCAAGAGACCCAGTACTTC.

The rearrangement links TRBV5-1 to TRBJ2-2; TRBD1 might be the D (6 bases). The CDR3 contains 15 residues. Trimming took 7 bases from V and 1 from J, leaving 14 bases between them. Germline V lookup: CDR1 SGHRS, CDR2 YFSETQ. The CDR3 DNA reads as TGCGCCAGCGAGCTATTGGGACAGAACACCGGGGAGCTGTTTTTT. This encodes CASELLGQNTGELFF.

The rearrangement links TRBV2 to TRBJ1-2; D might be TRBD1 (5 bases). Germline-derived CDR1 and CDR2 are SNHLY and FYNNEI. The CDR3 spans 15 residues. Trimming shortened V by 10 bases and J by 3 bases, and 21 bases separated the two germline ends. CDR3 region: CAKHKPGGEDYGYTF. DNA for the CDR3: TGTGCCAAACATAAACCGGGGGGGGAGGACTATGGCTACACCTTC.

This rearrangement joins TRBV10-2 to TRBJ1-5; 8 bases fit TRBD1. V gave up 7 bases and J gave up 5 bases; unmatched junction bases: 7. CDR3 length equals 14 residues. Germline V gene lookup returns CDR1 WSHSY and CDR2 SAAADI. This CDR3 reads CASTRGTGDQPQHF. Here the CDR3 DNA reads TGCGCCAGCACCCGTGGGACAGGAGATCAGCCCCAGCATTTT.

The CDR3: CASSPSPDRLDYTF. The CDR3 region has the DNA TGTGCCAGCAGCCCATCACCGGACAGGTTGGACTACACCTTC. The genes are TRBV4-2 and TRBJ1-2; 7 nucleotides align to TRBD1. Germline CDR1 LGHNA, CDR2 YNFKEQ. The J segment lost 10 bases and the V segment lost 4 bases, leaving 12 bases of the junction unmatched. CDR3 length: 14 amino acids.

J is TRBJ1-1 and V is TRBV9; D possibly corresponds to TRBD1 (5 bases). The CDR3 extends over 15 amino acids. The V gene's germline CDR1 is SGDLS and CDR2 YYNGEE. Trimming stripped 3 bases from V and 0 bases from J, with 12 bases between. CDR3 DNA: TGTGCCAGCAGCGAGACAGTTCAAATGAACACTGAAGCTTTCTTT. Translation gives CASSETVQMNTEAFF. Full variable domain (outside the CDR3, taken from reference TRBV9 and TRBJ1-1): DSGVTQTPKHLITATGQRVTLRCSPRSGDLSVYWYQQSLDQGLQFLIQYYNGEERAKGNILERFSAQQFPDLHSELNLSSLELGDSALYFCASSETVQMNTEAFFGQGTRLTVV.

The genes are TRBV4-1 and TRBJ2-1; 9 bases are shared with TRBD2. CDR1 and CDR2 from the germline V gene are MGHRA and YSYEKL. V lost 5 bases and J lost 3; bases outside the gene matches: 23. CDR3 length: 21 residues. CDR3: CASSGVYRTPLAGGVYNEQFF. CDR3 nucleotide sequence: TGCGCCAGCAGCGGCGTATATCGTACCCCCCTCGCGGGAGGGGTCTACAATGAGCAGTTCTTC.

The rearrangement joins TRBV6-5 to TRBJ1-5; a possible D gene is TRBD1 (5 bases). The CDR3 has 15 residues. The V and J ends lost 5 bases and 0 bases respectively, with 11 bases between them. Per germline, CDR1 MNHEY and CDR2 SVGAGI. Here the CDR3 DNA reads TGTGCCAGCAGTCCAGGGCTTAATAGCAATCAGCCCCAGCATTTT. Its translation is CASSPGLNSNQPQHF.

CDR3 nucleotide sequence: TGTGCCAGCAGCGTAGGGGCCGGGAGCGATACGCAGTATTTT. Amino acids: CASSVGAGSDTQYF. The J gene is TRBJ2-3, the V gene TRBV9; a weak D match, TRBD2 (6 bases). The CDR3 totals 14 residues. Germline lookup yields CDR1 SGDLS and CDR2 YYNGEE. Trimming removed 0 bases from V and 6 bases from J, with 11 bases in between.

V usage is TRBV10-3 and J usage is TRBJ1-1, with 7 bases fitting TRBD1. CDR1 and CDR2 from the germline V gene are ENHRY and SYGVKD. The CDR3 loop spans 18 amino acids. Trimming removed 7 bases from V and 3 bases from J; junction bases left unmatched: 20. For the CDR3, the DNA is TGTGCCATCATGCCCGGTGGAGGGGGCTTTGGGCCCCACACTGAAGCTTTCTTT. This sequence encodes CAIMPGGGGFGPHTEAFF.

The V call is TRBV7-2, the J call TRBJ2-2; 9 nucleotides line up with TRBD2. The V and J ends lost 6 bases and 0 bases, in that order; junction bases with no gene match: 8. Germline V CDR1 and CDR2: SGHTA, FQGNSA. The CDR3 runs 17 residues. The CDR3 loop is CASRRGGAGANTGELFF. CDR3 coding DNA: TGTGCCAGCAGGCGGGGGGGAGCGGGAGCGAACACCGGGGAGCTGTTTTTT. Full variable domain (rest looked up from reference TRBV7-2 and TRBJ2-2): GAGVSQSPSNKVTEKGKDVELRCDPISGHTALYWYRQSLGQGLEFLIYFQGNSAPDKSGLPSDRFSAERTGGSVSTLTIQRTQQEDSAVYLCASRRGGAGANTGELFFGEGSRLTVL.

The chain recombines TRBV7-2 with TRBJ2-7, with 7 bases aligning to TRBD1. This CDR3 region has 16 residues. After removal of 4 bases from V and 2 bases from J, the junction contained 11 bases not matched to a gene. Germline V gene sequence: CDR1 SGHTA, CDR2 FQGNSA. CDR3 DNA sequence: TGTGCCAGCAGCTCGCCCCTCAGGGGGTTCCCCTACGAGCAGTACTTC. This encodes CASSSPLRGFPYEQYF.

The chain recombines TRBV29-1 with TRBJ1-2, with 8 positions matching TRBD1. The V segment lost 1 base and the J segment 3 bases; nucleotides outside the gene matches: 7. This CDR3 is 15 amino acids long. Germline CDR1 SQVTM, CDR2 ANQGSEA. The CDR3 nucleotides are TGCAGCGTTGAAGGCCGACGGACAGGGTACTATGGCTACACCTTC. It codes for CSVEGRRTGYYGYTF.

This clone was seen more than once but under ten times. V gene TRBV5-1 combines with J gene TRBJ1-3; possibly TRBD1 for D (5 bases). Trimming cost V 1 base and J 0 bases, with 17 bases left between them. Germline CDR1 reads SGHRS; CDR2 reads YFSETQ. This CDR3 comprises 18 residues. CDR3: CASSLTGLFISSGNTIYF. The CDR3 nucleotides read TGCGCCAGCAGCTTGACAGGTCTCTTTATTAGCTCTGGAAACACCATATATTTT.